A single sample is the source of the 9 T cell receptor beta chains below, sequenced in a study of cytomegalovirus exposure and HLA in healthy donors. Amplification used 60 Vbeta primers and 13 Jbeta primers. TCRdb's table, derived via immunoSEQ multiplex PCR, lists solely in-frame clones and lacks some. The sample lists about 130,000 clones, 75% to 90% seen once, with over 6.5% in the top ten. What was sequenced was PBMCs. The receptor source for this set is a woman in her 30s in good health and CMV-seropositive.

Here the CDR3 DNA reads TGTGCCAGCAGTTTCGGCGCGGGGGGGGTCAACGAGCAGTACTTC. It specifies CASSFGAGGVNEQYF. The V gene is TRBV27, the J gene TRBJ2-7; TRBD2 agrees at 9 bases. Looked up from germline, CDR1 is MNHEY and CDR2 is SMNVEV (reference sequence). V shed 3 bases, J shed 5 bases, and the junction held 8 bases outside the gene matches. The CDR3 extends over 15 amino acids.

The rearrangement joins TRBV9 to TRBJ1-3; D ambiguous. V lost 3 bases and J lost 0, with 10 bases in between. The CDR3 consists of 15 residues. Germline V gives CDR1 SGDLS, CDR2 YYNGEE. CDR3 sequence (DNA): TGTGCCAGCAGCGCCTCAGGTTTCTCTGGAAACACCATATATTTT. It encodes CASSASGFSGNTIYF.

V is TRBV6-1 and J is TRBJ1-2; 7 bases are shared with TRBD1. The germline CDR1 and CDR2 sequences are MNHNS and SASEGT. CDR3 length: 15 residues. The trim removed 2 bases at V and 4 bases at J, leaving 7 bases unmatched. The CDR3 loop reads CASSESDRYLYGYTF. CDR3 nucleotide sequence: TGTGCCAGCAGTGAATCGGACAGGTACCTCTATGGCTACACCTTC.

The chain uses TRBV20-1 and TRBJ2-7; no firm D call. The germline V gene has CDR1 DFQATT and CDR2 SNEGSKA (reference sequence). Trimming removed 2 bases from V and 3 bases from J, with 2 bases in between. The CDR3 is 10 amino acids. The CDR3 region is CSARLYEQYF. As DNA, the CDR3 is TGCAGTGCTAGACTCTACGAGCAGTACTTC.

V usage is TRBV19 and J usage is TRBJ2-3, with 10 bases identical to TRBD2. Germline CDR1 LNHDA, CDR2 SQIVND (reference sequence). The CDR3 consists of 16 residues. Trimming removed 6 bases from V and 2 bases from J; junction bases left unmatched: 8. The CDR3 region is CASSRAAGGNTDTQYF. CDR3 DNA sequence: TGTGCCAGTAGCCGTGCAGCGGGGGGGAACACAGATACGCAGTATTTT.

The V gene is TRBV11-2, the J gene TRBJ2-5; no clear D gene. The J call is doubtful: the DNA matches TRBJ2-7 better. This CDR3 is 15 amino acids long. Germline CDR1 SGHAT, CDR2 FQNNGV. CDR3 amino acids: CASSLIDGSSYEQYF. The CDR3, as DNA: TGTGCCAGCAGCTTAATTGACGGTAGCTCCTACGAGCAGTACTTC.

This chain links TRBV28 with TRBJ2-4, with unresolved D. Germline V gene data show CDR1 as MDHEN and CDR2 as SYDVKM. V lost 6 bases, J lost 0 bases, and 9 bases lay in between. The CDR3 extends over 14 amino acids. CDR3 region: CASRNGLAKNIQYF. The CDR3 region has the DNA TGTGCCAGCAGGAATGGGCTAGCCAAAAACATTCAGTACTTC.

The chain uses TRBV30 and TRBJ2-1, with D possibly matching TRBD2 (8 bases). The CDR3 is 14 residues long. Germline V CDR1 and CDR2: GTSNPN, SVGIG (reference sequence). The V gene lost 5 bases and the J gene lost 8 bases, with 19 bases spanning the gap. The CDR3, as DNA: TGTGCCTGGGGGAGGGACAGCGGGGGCGATGAGCAGTTCTTC. This encodes CAWGRDSGGDEQFF.

The chain links TRBV2 to TRBJ1-2; tentative D call: TRBD1 (6 bases). Germline V gives CDR1 SNHLY, CDR2 FYNNEI. The CDR3 has 13 amino acids. V was clipped by 1 base and J by 6 bases, with 9 bases between them. Here the CDR3 DNA reads TGTGCCAGCAGTGAAGACAGGGAGAATGGCTACACCTTC. Translated, it gives CASSEDRENGYTF.